This T cell receptor (beta chain) was sequenced in a study of graft-versus-host responses after intestinal transplantation. Overall study: Recipients received multivisceral, liver-intestinal, or isolated intestinal transplants. Anti-thymocyte globulin was used for induction in all recipients, who then took tacrolimus and steroids for roughly 3 years. Study-level findings and limits: Among circulating GvH clones, peak levels were associated with early post-transplant declines in HvG clones. Recipient bone marrow held GvH clones, some seen earlier in ileum or blood.

The protocol was immunoSEQ multiplex PCR, while the TCRdb copy is restricted to in-frame clones and leaves out a portion. The sample records 85,000 to 100,000 clones, 90% to 95% being singletons. A remark on this clone: Its specificity is not known.

The sequence derives from a human donor who received an intestinal transplant. Source: unstimulated CD4+ T cells sorted from spleen or lymph node cells, taken before intestinal transplant.

CDR3: CASSLAGLRDRGTEAFF. CDR3 bases: TGTGCCAGCAGCTTGGCCGGTCTAAGGGACAGGGGTACTGAAGCTTTCTTT. The chain recombines TRBV5-6 with TRBJ1-1, with 10 bases fitting TRBD1. The V segment lost 0 bases and the J segment 5 bases; nucleotides outside the gene matches: 10. The CDR3 extends over 17 amino acids. The germline CDR1 and CDR2 sequences are SGHDT and YYEEEE.